This T cell receptor (beta chain) was profiled in a study of identifying expanded T cells in peripheral blood. In regard to this clone: Its antigen is currently unknown.

Here immunoSEQ multiplex PCR was the method, and the copy in TCRdb shows in-frame clones only, minus some. The table lists 50,000 to 75,000 clones, about 90% of them singletons. Study-wide results and caveats: Variance in clone template counts between two-week samples significantly increased with total template count across all healthy donors. Differentially abundant clones: about 1.1 between replicates, just under 17 at around 14 days, less than 20 at four.

Germline CDR1 MNHEY, CDR2 SMNVEV (reference sequence). The CDR3 contains 15 residues. V was trimmed by 2 bases and J by 1 base, leaving 9 bases between them. The sequenced material came from blood. The gene calls are TRBV27 and TRBJ1-5; D gene ambiguous. This sequence was found in a person aged 18 to 70 in good health. The CDR3 region has the DNA TGTGCCAGCAGTTTAAGTAGGACGAGCAATCAGCCCCAGCATTTT. Its translation: CASSLSRTSNQPQHF.